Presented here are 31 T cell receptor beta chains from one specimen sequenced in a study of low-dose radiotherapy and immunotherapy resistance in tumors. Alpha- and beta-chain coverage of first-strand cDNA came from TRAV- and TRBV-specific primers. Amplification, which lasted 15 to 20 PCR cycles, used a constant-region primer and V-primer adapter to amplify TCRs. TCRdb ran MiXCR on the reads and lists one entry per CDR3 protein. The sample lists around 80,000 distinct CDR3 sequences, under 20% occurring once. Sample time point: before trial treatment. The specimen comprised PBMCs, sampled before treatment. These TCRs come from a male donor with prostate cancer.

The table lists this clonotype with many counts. The CDR3 reads CASSPGTGVDQPQHF. The CDR3 region has the DNA TGTGCCAGCAGCCCCGGGACAGGGGTCGATCAGCCCCAGCATTTT. V is TRBV3-1 and J is TRBJ1-5; 10 bases line up with TRBD1. V dropped 4 bases and J dropped 5; count of bases not matched to a gene: 5. The CDR3 has 15 residues. Per the germline V gene, CDR1 is LGHDT and CDR2 is YNNKEL (reference sequence).

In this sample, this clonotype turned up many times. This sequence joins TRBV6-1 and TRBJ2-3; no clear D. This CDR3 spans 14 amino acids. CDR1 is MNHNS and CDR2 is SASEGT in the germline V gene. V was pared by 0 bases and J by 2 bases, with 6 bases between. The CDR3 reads CASSEASVTDTQYF. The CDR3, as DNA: TGTGCCAGCAGTGAAGCCAGTGTCACAGATACGCAGTATTTT.

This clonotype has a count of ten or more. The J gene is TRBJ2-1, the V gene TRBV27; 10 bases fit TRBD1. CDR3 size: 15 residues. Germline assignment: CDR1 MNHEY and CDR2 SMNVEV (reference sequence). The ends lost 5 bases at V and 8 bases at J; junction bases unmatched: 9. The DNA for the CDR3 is TGTGCCAGCAGTCTACCGGGACAGGGGTGGTATGAGCAGTTCTTC. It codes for CASSLPGQGWYEQFF.

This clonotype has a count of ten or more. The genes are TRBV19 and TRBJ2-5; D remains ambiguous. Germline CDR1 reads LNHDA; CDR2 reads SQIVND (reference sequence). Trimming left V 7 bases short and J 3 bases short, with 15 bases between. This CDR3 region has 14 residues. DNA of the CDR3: TGTGCCAGTAAGGCGGACCTTTTCAAAGAGACCCAGTACTTC. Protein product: CASKADLFKETQYF.

The CDR3 protein is CASSRSGTPEETQYF. The CDR3 DNA follows: TGCGCCAGCAGTCGGAGCGGGACCCCTGAGGAGACCCAGTACTTC. The J gene is TRBJ2-5, the V gene TRBV5-1; 7 bases are shared with TRBD2. The trim removed 5 bases at V and 5 bases at J, leaving 12 bases unmatched. The CDR3 covers 15 residues. Germline loops: CDR1 SGHRS, CDR2 YFSETQ.

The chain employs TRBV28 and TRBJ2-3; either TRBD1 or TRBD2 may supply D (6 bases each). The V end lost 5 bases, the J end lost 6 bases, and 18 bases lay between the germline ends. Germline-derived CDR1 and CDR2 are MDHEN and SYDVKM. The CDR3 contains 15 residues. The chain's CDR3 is CASSPNRGPGDTQYF. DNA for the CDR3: TGTGCCAGCAGTCCCAATCGGGGGCCGGGTGATACGCAGTATTTT.

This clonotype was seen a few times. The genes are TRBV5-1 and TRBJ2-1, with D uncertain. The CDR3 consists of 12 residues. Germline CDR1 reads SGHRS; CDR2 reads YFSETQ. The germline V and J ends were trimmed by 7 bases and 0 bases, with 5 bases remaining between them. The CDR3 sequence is CASRSSYNEQFF. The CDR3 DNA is TGCGCCAGCCGAAGCTCCTACAATGAGCAGTTCTTC.

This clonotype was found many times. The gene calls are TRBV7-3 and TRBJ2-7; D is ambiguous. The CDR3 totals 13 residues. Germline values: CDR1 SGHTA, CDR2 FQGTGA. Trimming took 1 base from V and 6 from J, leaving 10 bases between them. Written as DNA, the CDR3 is TGTGCCAGCAGCTTAAGCTCCCCGGCCGAGCAGTACTTC. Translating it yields CASSLSSPAEQYF.

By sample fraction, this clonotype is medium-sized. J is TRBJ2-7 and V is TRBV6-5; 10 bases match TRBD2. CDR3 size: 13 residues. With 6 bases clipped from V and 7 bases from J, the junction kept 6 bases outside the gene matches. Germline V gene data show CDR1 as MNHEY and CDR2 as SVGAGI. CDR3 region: CASRLGLAREQYF. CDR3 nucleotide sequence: TGTGCCAGCAGACTGGGACTAGCGAGGGAGCAGTACTTC.

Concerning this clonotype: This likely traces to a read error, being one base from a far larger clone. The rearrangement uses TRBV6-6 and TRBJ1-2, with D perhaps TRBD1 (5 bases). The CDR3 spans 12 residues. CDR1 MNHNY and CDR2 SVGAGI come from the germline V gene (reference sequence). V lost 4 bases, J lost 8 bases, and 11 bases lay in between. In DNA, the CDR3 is TGTGCCAGCAGTTCGGGGGAAAGGGGCTACACCTTC. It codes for CASSSGERGYTF.

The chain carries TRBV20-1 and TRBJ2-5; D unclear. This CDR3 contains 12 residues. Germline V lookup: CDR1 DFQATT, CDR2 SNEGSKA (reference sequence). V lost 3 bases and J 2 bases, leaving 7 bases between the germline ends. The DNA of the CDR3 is TGCAGTGCTAGTCCCGAACAAGAGACCCAGTACTTC. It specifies CSASPEQETQYF.

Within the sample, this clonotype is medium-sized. This chain's CDR3 is CASIEIGPGELFF. Written as DNA, the CDR3 is TGTGCCAGCATAGAGATAGGGCCCGGGGAGCTGTTTTTT. J is TRBJ2-2 and V is TRBV12-3 or TRBV12-4; D not certain. The CDR3 covers 13 residues. V dropped 7 bases and J dropped 6 bases, with 12 bases sitting between them.

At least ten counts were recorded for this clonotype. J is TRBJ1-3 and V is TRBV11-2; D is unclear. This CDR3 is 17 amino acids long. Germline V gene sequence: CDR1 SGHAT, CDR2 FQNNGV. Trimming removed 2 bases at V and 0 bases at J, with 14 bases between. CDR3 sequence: CASSLNLGLSSGNTIYF. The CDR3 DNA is TGTGCCAGCAGCTTAAACTTAGGTCTGAGCTCTGGAAACACCATATATTTT.

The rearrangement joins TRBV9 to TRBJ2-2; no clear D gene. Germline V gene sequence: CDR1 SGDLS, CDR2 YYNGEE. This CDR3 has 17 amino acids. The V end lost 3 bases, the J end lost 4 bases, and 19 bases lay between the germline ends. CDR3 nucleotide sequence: TGTGCCAGCAGCGCCCAACCGCGATGGCAGTCCACCGGGGAGCTGTTTTTT. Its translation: CASSAQPRWQSTGELFF.

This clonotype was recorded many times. This chain's CDR3 is CASSLAPRELFF. The CDR3 DNA is TGTGCCAGCAGTTTAGCCCCCAGGGAGCTGTTTTTT. The rearrangement uses TRBV28 and TRBJ2-2, with no clear D. V was clipped by 2 bases and J by 9 bases, with 7 bases between them. The germline V gene has CDR1 MDHEN and CDR2 SYDVKM. This CDR3 is built from 12 residues.

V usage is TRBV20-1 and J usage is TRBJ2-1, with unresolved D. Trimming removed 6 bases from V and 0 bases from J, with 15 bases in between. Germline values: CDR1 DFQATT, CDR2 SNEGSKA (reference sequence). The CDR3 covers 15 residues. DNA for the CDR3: TGCAGTGCAGCTTCCGGCGCCAACTCCTACAATGAGCAGTTCTTC. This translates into CSAASGANSYNEQFF.

The CDR3 region has the DNA TGCAGTGCTAGTCCAGCGGATCACACGGGAGATACGCAGTATTTT. It codes for CSASPADHTGDTQYF. This chain joins TRBV20-1 and TRBJ2-3, with D maybe TRBD2 (5 bases). The germline V and J ends were trimmed by 3 bases and 5 bases, with 18 bases remaining between them. The CDR3 runs to 15 residues. Germline V gives CDR1 DFQATT, CDR2 SNEGSKA (reference sequence).

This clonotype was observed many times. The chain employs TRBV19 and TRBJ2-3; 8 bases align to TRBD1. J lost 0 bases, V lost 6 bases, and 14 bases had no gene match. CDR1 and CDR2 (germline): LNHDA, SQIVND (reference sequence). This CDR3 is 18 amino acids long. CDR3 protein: CASSNPPWTGFSTDTQYF. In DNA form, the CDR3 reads TGTGCCAGTAGCAACCCCCCCTGGACAGGGTTCAGCACAGATACGCAGTATTTT.

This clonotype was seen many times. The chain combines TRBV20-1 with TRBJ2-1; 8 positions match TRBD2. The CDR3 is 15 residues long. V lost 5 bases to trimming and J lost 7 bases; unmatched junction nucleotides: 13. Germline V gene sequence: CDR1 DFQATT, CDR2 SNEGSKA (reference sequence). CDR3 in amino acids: CSASPMERGMNEQFF. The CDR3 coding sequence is TGCAGTGCTTCCCCGATGGAGCGGGGGATGAATGAGCAGTTCTTC.

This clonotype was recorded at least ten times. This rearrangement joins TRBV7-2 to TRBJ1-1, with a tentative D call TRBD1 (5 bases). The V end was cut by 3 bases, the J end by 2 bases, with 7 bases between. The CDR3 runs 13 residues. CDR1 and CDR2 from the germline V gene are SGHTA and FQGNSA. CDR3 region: CASSFRVNTEAFF. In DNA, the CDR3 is TGTGCCAGCAGCTTCAGGGTTAACACTGAAGCTTTCTTT.

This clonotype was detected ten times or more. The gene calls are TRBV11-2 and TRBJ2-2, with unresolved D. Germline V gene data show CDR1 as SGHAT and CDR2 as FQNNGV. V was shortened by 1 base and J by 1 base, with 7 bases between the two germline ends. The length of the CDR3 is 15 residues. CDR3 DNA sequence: TGTGCCAGCAGCTTAGTTCGACAGAACACCGGGGAGCTGTTTTTT. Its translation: CASSLVRQNTGELFF.

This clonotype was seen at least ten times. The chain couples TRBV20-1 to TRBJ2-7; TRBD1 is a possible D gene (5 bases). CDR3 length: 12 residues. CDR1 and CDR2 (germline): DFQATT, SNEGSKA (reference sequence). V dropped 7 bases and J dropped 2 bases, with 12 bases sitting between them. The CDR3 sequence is CSVQGLTYEQYF. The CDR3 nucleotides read TGCAGTGTTCAGGGATTGACCTACGAGCAGTACTTC.

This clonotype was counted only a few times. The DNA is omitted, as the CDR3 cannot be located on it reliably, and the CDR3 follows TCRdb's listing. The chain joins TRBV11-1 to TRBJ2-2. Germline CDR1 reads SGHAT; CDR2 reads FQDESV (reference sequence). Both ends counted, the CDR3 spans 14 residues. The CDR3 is CASSFLGTPGSCFF.

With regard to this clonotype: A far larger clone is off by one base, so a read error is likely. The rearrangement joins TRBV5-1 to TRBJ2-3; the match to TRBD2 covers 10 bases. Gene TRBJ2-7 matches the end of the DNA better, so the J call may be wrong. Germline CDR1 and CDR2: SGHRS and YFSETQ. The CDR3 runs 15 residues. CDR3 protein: CASSPGAGGPYEQYF. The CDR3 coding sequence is TGCGCCAGCAGTCCCGGAGCGGGAGGGCCCTACGAGCAGTACTTC.

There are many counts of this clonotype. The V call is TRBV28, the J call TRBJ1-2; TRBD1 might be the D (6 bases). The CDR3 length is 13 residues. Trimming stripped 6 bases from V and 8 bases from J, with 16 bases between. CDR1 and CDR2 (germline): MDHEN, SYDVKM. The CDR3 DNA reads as TGTGCCAGCAGGTCAGGGGCGACGTTGGGCTACACCTTC. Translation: CASRSGATLGYTF.

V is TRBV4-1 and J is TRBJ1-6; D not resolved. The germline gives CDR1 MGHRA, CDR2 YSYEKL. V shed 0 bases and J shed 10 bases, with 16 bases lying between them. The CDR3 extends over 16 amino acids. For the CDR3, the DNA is TGCGCCAGCAGCCAAGATAGGGCGGACTTGGGGTCACCCCTCCACTTT. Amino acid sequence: CASSQDRADLGSPLHF.

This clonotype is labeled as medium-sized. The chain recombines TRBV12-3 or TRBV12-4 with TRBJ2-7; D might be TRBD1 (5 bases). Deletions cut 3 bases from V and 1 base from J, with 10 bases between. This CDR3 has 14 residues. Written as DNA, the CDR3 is TGTGCCAGCAGTTTGCAGGGTACGTCCTACGAGCAGTACTTC. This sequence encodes CASSLQGTSYEQYF.

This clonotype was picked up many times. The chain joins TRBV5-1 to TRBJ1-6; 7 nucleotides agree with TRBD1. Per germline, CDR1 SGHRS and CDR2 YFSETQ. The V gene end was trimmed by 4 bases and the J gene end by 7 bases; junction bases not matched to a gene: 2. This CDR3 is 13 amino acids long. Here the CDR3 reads CASSDRENSPLHF. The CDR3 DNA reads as TGCGCCAGCAGCGACAGGGAAAATTCACCCCTCCACTTT.

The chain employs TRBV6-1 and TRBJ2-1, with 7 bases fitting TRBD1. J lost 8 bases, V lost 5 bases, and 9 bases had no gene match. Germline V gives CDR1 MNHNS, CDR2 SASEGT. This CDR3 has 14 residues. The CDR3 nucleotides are TGTGCCAGCAGTTACCGGGACAGATGGGATGAGCAGTTCTTC. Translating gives CASSYRDRWDEQFF.

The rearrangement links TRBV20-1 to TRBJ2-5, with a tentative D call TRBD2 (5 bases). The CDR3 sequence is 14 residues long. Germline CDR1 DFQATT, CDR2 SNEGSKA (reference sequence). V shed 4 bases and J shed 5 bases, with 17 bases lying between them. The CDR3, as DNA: TGCAGTGCTACATCTCCAAGCGGCGTTGAGACCCAGTACTTC. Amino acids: CSATSPSGVETQYF.

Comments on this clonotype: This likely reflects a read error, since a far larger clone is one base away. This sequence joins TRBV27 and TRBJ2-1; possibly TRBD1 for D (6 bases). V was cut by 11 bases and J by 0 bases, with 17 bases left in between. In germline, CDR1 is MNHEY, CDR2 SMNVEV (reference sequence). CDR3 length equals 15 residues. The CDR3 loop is CAARGVGSSYNEQFF. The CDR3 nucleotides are TGTGCCGCCAGGGGCGTTGGCAGCTCCTACAATGAGCAGTTCTTC.